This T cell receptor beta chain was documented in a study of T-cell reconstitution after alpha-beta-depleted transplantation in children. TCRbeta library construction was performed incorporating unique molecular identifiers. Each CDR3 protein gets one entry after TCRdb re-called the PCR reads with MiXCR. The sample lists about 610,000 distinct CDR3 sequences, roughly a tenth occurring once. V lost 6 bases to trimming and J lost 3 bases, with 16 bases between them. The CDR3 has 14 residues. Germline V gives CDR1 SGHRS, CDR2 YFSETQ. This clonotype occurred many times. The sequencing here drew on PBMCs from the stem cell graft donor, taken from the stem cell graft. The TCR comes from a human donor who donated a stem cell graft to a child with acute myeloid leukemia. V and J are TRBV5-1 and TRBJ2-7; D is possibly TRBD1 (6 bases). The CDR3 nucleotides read TGCGCCAGCACCCTATCCGGGGACATCTACGAGCAGTACTTC. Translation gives CASTLSGDIYEQYF.